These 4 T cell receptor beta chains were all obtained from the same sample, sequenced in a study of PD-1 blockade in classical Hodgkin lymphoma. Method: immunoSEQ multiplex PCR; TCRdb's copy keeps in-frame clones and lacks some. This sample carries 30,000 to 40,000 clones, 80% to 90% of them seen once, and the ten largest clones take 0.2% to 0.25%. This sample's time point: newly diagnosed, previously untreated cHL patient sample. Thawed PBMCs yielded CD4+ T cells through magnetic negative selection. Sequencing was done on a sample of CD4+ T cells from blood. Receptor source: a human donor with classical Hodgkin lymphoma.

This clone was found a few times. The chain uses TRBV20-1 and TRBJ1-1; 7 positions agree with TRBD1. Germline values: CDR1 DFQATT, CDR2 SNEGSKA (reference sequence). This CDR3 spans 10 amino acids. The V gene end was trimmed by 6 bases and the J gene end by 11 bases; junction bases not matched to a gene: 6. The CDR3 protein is CSAPDRTAFF. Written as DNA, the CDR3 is TGCAGTGCGCCGGACAGGACGGCTTTCTTT.

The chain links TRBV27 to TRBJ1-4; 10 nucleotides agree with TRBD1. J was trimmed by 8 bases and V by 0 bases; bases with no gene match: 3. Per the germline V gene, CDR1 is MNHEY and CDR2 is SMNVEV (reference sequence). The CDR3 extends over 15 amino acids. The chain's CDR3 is CASSLSGQGDEKLFF. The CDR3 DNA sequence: TGTGCCAGCAGTTTATCAGGACAGGGGGACGAAAAACTGTTTTTT.

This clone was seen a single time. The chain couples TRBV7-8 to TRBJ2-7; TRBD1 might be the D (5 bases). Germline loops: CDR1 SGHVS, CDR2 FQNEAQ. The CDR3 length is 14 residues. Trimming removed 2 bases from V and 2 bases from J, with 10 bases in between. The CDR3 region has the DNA TGTGCCAGCAGCTTATCACAGGTTGCCTACGAGCAGTACTTC. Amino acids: CASSLSQVAYEQYF. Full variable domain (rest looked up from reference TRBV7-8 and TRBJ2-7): GAGVSQSPRYKVAKRGQDVALRCDPISGHVSLFWYQQALGQGPEFLTYFQNEAQLDKSGLPSDRFFAERPEGSVSTLKIQRTQQEDSAVYLCASSLSQVAYEQYFGPGTRLTVT.

DNA of the CDR3: TGCGCCAGCACCGGGACAGGGTACGAGACCCAGTACTTC. It is translated as CASTGTGYETQYF. The rearrangement joins TRBV5-1 to TRBJ2-5; TRBD1 matches at 9 bases. V lost 6 bases to trimming and J lost 5 bases; unmatched junction nucleotides: 5. CDR1 is SGHRS and CDR2 is YFSETQ in the germline V gene. The CDR3 is 13 amino acids.